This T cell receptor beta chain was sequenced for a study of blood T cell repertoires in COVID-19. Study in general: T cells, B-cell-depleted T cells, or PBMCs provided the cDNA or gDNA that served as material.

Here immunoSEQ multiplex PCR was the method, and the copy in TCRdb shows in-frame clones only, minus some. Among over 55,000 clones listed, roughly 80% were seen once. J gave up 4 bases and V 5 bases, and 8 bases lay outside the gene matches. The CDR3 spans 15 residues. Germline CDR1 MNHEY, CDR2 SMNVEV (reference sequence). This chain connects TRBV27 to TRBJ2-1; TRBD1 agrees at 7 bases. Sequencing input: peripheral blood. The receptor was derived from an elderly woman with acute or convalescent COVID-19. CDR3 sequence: CASSIDRDLYNEQFF. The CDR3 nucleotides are TGTGCCAGCAGTATCGACAGGGACCTTTACAATGAGCAGTTCTTC.